This T cell receptor (beta chain) stems from a study of T cell responses to AZD1222 COVID-19 vaccine. V shed 2 bases, J shed 6 bases, and the junction held 16 bases outside the gene matches. The CDR3 is 18 amino acids. In germline, CDR1 is SGHKS, CDR2 YYEKEE (reference sequence). The assay was immunoSEQ multiplex PCR, and TCRdb's table has in-frame clones only and misses some. The data hold 150,000 to 200,000 clones, with over 85% observed a single time. The V call is TRBV5-5, the J call TRBJ2-2, with 7 bases matching TRBD1. The specimen comprised peripheral blood, sampled 28 days after the second dose of the MenACWY control vaccine. The receptor's source is an adult who received the MenACWY meningococcal vaccine as a control. The CDR3 nucleotides read TGTGCCAGCAGCTTTAACCCCGACAGGGTAGGGATGGCCGGGGAGCTGTTTTTT. Protein product: CASSFNPDRVGMAGELFF. Using reference TRBV5-5 and TRBJ2-2 for the parts outside the CDR3, the full variable domain is DAGVTQSPTHLIKTRGQQVTLRCSPISGHKSVSWYQQVLGQGPQFIFQYYEKEERGRGNFPDRFSARQFPNYSSELNVNALLLGDSALYLCASSFNPDRVGMAGELFFGEGSRLTVL.